The rows below give T cell receptor beta chains drawn from one sample of a study of monozygotic twins with inflammatory bowel disease. TCRdb re-called the 5' RACE reads and gives one entry per CDR3 protein, without DNA. This repertoire includes under 200,000 distinct CDR3 sequences. Source material: blood. All receptors derive from a human donor with ulcerative colitis or Crohn's disease, or a healthy co-twin of an affected twin (not recorded which). Each CDR3 is given with its conserved first and last residue.

>TRBV29-1|TRBJ2-5
CSVSTYLETQYF
>TRBV11-2|TRBJ1-2
CASSPPAGGAGGYTF
>TRBV11-2|TRBJ2-7
CASSSGTGDYEQYF
>TRBV11-2|TRBJ2-2
CATPRGHLNTGELFF
>TRBV12-3/TRBV12-4|TRBJ2-7
CASSGGYEQYF
>TRBV6-1|TRBJ2-1
CASSEMRADRGYNEQFF
>TRBV18|TRBJ2-7
CASSPGVAGVSYEQYF
>TRBV30|TRBJ2-3
CAWSDGITDTQYF
>TRBV6-2/TRBV6-3|TRBJ2-6
CASSSRGHGTSGRAFPGANVLTF
>TRBV5-1|TRBJ2-7
CASSYFRMNSYEQYF
>TRBV7-2|TRBJ2-3
CASSSNTDTQYF
>TRBV5-4|TRBJ2-7
CASSLDGFSYEQYF
>TRBV15|TRBJ2-3
CATSSSPGTGVGTDTQYF
>TRBV3-1|TRBJ1-1
CASSLYRVEGTEAFF
>TRBV5-4|TRBJ2-7
CASSLSGVSYEQYF
>TRBV10-3|TRBJ2-4
CAISESIRQTGLDF
>TRBV20-1|TRBJ2-7
CSARGTWVTGKHSYEQYF
>TRBV7-3|TRBJ2-7
CASSPDRGVREQYF
>TRBV4-3|TRBJ2-7
CASSPYAGGLYEQYF
>TRBV7-2|TRBJ2-5
CASSPSGRALETQYF
>TRBV5-1|TRBJ1-2
CASSLGQGADYGYTF
>TRBV7-7|TRBJ2-2
CASSLGSASNTGELFF
>TRBV27|TRBJ2-2
CASSFQGARTGELFF
>TRBV14|TRBJ2-1
CASSLRSLAGGPGEQFF
>TRBV5-1|TRBJ2-3
CASSALAKATDTQYF
>TRBV5-1|TRBJ2-1
CASSAGTSGRGYNEQFF
>TRBV5-1|TRBJ2-3
CASSFTDTQYF
>TRBV18|TRBJ1-2
CASSPSDNYGYTF
>TRBV27|TRBJ2-7
CASSDYYEQYF
>TRBV6-5|TRBJ1-1
CASSYQYLGQGRKATEAFF
>TRBV12-3/TRBV12-4|TRBJ1-4
CASSPRGGRTTNEKLFF
>TRBV3-1|TRBJ2-1
CASSQGGRKNEQFF
>TRBV5-1|TRBJ1-2
CASRPGTGGRYGYTF
>TRBV30|TRBJ1-4
CAWNRDRGNEKLFF
>TRBV7-7|TRBJ2-7
CASEVEVNYEQYF
>TRBV6-1|TRBJ2-7
CASSEAEAWRTASLQYF
>TRBV20-1|TRBJ2-7
CSADASPGEQYF
>TRBV6-2/TRBV6-3|TRBJ2-1
CASSKRKSSGRAYNEQFF
>TRBV10-3|TRBJ2-1
CAIRNDRGLSYNEQFF
>TRBV11-2|TRBJ2-3
CASSHWAGDTDTQYF
>TRBV9|TRBJ1-6
CASSVDGTGGIGSNSPLHF
>TRBV5-5|TRBJ1-5
CASSLVLGGSNQPQHF